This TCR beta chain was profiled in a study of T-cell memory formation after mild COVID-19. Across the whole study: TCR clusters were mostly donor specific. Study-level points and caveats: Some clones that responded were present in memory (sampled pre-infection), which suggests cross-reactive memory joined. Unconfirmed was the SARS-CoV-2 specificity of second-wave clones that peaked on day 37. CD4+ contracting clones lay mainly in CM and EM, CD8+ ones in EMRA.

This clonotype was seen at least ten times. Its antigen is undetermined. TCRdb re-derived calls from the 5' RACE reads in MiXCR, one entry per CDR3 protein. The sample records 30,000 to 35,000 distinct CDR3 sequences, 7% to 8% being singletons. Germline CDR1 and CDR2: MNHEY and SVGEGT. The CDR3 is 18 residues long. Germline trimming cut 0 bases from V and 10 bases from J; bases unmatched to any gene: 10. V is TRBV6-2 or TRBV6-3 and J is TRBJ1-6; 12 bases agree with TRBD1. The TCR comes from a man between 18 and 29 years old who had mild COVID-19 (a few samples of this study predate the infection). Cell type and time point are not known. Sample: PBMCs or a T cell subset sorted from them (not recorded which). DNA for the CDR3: TGTGCCAGCAGTTACTCTCCGGGACAGGGGGCGCAGGACTCACCCCTCCACTTT. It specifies CASSYSPGQGAQDSPLHF.